This T cell receptor (beta chain) was recovered during a study of shared clonotypes between healthy human individuals. Regarding this clone: One junction end does not reproduce the germline sequence, and a read error may be involved.

Profiling relied on immunoSEQ multiplex PCR, and the TCRdb table lists in-frame clones only, not all of them. The sample contains 450,000 to 500,000 clones, 81% of which appear only once. Every donor, a Caucasian adult, lived in Nashville, Tennessee. CDR3 length equals 16 residues. From germline, CDR1 is SSHAT and CDR2 FNYEAQ (reference sequence). The specimen was PBMCs. This sequence was found in a woman aged 40 to 50 in good health. Some clones in this sample may be carry-over from other donors' samples. The rearrangement uses TRBV7-7 and TRBJ2-2, with no clear D. The CDR3 sequence is CASSLVGTPNTGELFF. In DNA form, the CDR3 reads TGTGCTAGCAGCTTAGTAGGCACCCCGAACACCGGGGAGCTGTTTTTT. The whole variable domain, filled in from reference TRBV7-7 and TRBJ2-2, reads GAGVSQSPRYKVTKRGQDVTLRCDPISSHATLYWYQQALGQGPEFLTYFNYEAQPDKSGLPSDRFSAERPEGSISTLTIQRTEQRDSAMYRCASSLVGTPNTGELFFGEGSRLTVL.